This entry is about one T cell receptor (beta chain). As yet, its antigen is unknown. This entry is derived from a study of cytomegalovirus exposure and HLA in healthy donors. Study-wide context: Out of about 190 million T cells, an earlier analysis found roughly 110 million unique TCR beta sequences in total. Study-wide results and caveats: Highest at DRB1 and lowest at HLA-C, TCR association rates differed among HLA loci in a later analysis.

PCR employed 60 Vbeta and 13 Jbeta primers. In the study's own analysis: About 11 million of 80 million to 85 million unique TCR beta chains were shared, per a later count. Some clones are missing from TCRdb's copy, which holds only in-frame ones; the method was immunoSEQ multiplex PCR. D and trimming were read from the DNA, whereas the V and J calls and clone size are those reported in that table. This sample has around 130,000 clones, with over 50% found just once. V lost 8 bases, J lost 7 bases, and 12 bases lay in between. The CDR3 has 12 residues. CDR1 is SNHLY, CDR2 FYNNEI, per germline. Sequencing used PBMCs. The clonotype originates from a woman between 35 and 50 years old in good health and CMV-seropositive. This sequence joins TRBV2 and TRBJ1-5, with D hard to call. The CDR3 DNA reads TGTGCCAGCTCTAGGCGCGGCCAGCCCCAGCATTTT. It translates to CASSRRGQPQHF.